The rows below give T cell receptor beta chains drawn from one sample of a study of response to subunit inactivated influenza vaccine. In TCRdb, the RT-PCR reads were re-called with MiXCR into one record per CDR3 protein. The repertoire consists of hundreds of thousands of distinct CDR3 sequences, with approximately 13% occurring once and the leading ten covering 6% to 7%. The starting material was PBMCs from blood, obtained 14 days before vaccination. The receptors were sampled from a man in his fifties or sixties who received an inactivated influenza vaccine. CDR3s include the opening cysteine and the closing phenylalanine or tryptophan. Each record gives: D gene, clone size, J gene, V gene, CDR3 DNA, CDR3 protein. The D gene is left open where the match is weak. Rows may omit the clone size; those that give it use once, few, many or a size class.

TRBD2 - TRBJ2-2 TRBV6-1 TGTGCCAGCGGACGGAGGCTAGCGGGCCCCACCGGGGAGCTGTTTTTT CASGRRLAGPTGELFF
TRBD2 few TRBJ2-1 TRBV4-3 TGCGCCAGCAGCCCCCGACTAGCCCCGAACAATGAGCAGTTCTTC CASSPRLAPNNEQFF
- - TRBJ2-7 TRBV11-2 TGTGCCAGCAGCTTAGGCAGGTCCCCCTCCTACGAGCAGTACTTC CASSLGRSPSYEQYF
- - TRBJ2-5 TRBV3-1 TGTGCCAGCTGCCAAGATCATACCCAGACGGAGACCCAGTACTTC CASCQDHTQTETQYF
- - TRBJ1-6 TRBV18 TGTGCCAGCCGTGGGACAATCTATAATTCACCCCTCCACTTT CASRGTIYNSPLHF
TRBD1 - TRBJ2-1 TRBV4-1 TGCGCCAGCAGCCAAAGAGTCCAGGGGGCGCTAAGGACCTACAATGAGCAGTTCTTC CASSQRVQGALRTYNEQFF
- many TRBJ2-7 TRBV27 TGTGCCAGCACCAGGGGGGGCGGCGGCTCCTACGAGCAGTACTTC CASTRGGGGSYEQYF
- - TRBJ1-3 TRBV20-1 TGCAGTGCTATTAGGGAGGGTGGAAACACCATATATTTT CSAIREGGNTIYF
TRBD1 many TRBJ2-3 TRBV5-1 TGCGCCAGCAGCTTGACGGGACAGTACACAGATACGCAGTATTTT CASSLTGQYTDTQYF
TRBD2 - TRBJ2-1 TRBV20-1 TGCAGTGCCCCCCGCAAAACGCTAGCGGGGATCAATGAGCAGTTCTTC CSAPRKTLAGINEQFF
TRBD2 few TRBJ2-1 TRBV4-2 TGTGCCAGCAGCCGGAACCTAGCGGGAGGGTACAATGAGCAGTTCTTC CASSRNLAGGYNEQFF
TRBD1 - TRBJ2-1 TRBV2 TGTGCCAGCGGGACAGGGTTTATTGAGCAGTTCTTC CASGTGFIEQFF
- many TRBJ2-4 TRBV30 TGTGCCTGGGGGGGGTCTAAAAACATTCAGTACTTC CAWGGSKNIQYF
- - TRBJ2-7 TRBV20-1 TGCAGTGCTAGAGATGCAGACAACGAGCAGTACTTC CSARDADNEQYF
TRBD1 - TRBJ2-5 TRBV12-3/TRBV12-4 TGTGCCAGCAGTTTATTAGGACAGGAAGAGACCCAGTACTTC CASSLLGQEETQYF
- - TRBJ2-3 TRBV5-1 TGCGCCAGCAGCCTCACAGGGAGAGATACGCAGTATTTT CASSLTGRDTQYF
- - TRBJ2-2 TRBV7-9 TGTGCCAGCAGCTTACGGGACTGGTACACCGGGGAGCTGTTTTTT CASSLRDWYTGELFF
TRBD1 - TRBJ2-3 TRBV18 TGTGCCAGCTCATCATCACAGGGGCGCACAGATACGCAGTATTTT CASSSSQGRTDTQYF
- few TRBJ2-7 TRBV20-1 TGCAGTGCTCGGGGCAGCAGATCCTACGAGCAGTACTTC CSARGSRSYEQYF
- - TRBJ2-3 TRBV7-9 TGTGCCAGCAGCTTAGTGGCGGAAGATACGCAGTATTTT CASSLVAEDTQYF
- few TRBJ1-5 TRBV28 TGTGCCAGCAGGCTGCCCCGACCGCTGTATAGCAATCAGCCCCAGCATTTT CASRLPRPLYSNQPQHF
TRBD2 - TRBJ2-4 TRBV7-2 TGTGCCAGCAGCGCGGGGGGCGCGGGTTGGGACATTCAGTACTTC CASSAGGAGWDIQYF
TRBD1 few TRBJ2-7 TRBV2 TGTGCCACCCGGGACAGGGGGCGAGAGCAGTACTTC CATRDRGREQYF
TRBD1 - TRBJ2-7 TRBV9 TGTGCCAGCAGCGCCGGGACAGGGGTGTTCGAGCAGTACTTC CASSAGTGVFEQYF
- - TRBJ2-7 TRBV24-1 TGTGCCACCAGTGACTACGGGAGTACTGTGGACGAGCAGTACTTC CATSDYGSTVDEQYF
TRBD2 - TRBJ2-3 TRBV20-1 TGCAGTGCTAGAGATTGGTTAAGCGGGAGGAGGGATACGCAGTATTTT CSARDWLSGRRDTQYF
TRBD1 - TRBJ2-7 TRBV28 TGTGCCAGCAGACGGGGACAGGGGGCTGTCTACGAGCAGTACTTC CASRRGQGAVYEQYF
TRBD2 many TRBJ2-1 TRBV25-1 TGTGCCAGTCTTCTAGCGGGAGAGCACAATGAGCAGTTCTTC CASLLAGEHNEQFF
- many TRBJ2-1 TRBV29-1 TGCAGCGTTGCCAGTTCTTACAATGAGCAGTTCTTC CSVASSYNEQFF
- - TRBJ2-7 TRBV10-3 TGTGCCATCAGGGGGCTGGGGGATACCTACGAGCAGTACTTC CAIRGLGDTYEQYF
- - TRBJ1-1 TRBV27 TGTGCCAGCAGTTTCTCCCGGACCCCCGACGCTGAAGCTTTCTTT CASSFSRTPDAEAFF
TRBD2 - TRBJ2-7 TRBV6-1 TGTGCCAGCAGTGAAAAGGGACTAGCGGGGATTACCTACGAGCAGTACTTC CASSEKGLAGITYEQYF
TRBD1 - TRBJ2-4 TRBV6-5 TGTGCCAGCAGTTACGCCCACAGGGGGGCTGCCAAAAACATTCAGTACTTC CASSYAHRGAAKNIQYF
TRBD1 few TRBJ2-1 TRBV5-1 TGCGCCAGCAGCTTCGTCGGGACAGGCCACAATGAGCAGTTCTTC CASSFVGTGHNEQFF
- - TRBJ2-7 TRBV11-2 TGTGCCAGCAGCTTAGTGGCTGGCGGAGATAGCGGTTACTCCTACGAGCAGTACTTC CASSLVAGGDSGYSYEQYF
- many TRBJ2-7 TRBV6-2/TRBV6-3 TGTGCCAGCAGTGGCGGTTCCTACGAGCAGTACTTC CASSGGSYEQYF
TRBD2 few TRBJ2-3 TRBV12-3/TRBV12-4 TGTGCCAGCAGTTTAGCCCTAGCGGGGGTGAGGGATACGCAGTATTTT CASSLALAGVRDTQYF
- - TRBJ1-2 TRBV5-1 TGCGCCAGCAGCCCCCCCGGAGAGGTGAACTATGGCTACACCTTC CASSPPGEVNYGYTF
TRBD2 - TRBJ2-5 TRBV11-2 TGTGCCAGCAGCTTACGGCTAGCGGGGGGAAACCAAGAGACCCAGTACTTC CASSLRLAGGNQETQYF
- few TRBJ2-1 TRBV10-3 TGTGCCATCAGAGAGCGGAGCTCCTACAATGAGCAGTTCTTC CAIRERSSYNEQFF
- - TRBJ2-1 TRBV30 TGTGCCTGGAGTCTGGCGAGCTCCTACAATGAGCAGTTCTTC CAWSLASSYNEQFF
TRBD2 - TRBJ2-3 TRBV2 TGTGCCAGCAGTGAAGATGTGGGACTAGGCACAGATACGCAGTATTTT CASSEDVGLGTDTQYF
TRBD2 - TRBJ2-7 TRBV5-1 TGCGCCAGCAGTGGTCTAGCGGGGTTCCGGGAGCAGTACTTC CASSGLAGFREQYF
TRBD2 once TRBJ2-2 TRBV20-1 TGCAGTGCTAGAGATGTATTTGTGGGAGGGTCCACCGGGGAGCTGTTTTTT CSARDVFVGGSTGELFF